This T cell receptor beta chain was documented in a study of blood T cells in healthy people across ages. Study-level information: Per every two T cells, about one barcoded beta molecule was captured by template switching.

The germline V gene has CDR1 SGHTA and CDR2 FQGTGA. The CDR3 totals 14 residues. Trimming took 1 base from V and 1 from J, leaving 6 bases between them. The use of a sample-barcoded 5' primer and a J-beta primer mix characterized a second PCR of roughly 7 to 11 cycles. Every cDNA was tagged by a template-switch adaptor with 12 random nucleotides. TCRdb itself ran the 5' RACE reads through MiXCR, one entry per CDR3 protein. The sample shows roughly 500,000 distinct CDR3 sequences, 27% of them seen only once. The rearrangement links TRBV7-3 to TRBJ2-3; D is unresolved. The receptor comes from a woman aged 70 to 79 in good health. Sequenced input: blood. CDR3 in amino acids: CASSLSHGTDTQYF. CDR3 sequence (DNA): TGTGCCAGCAGCTTAAGTCACGGCACAGATACGCAGTATTTT.